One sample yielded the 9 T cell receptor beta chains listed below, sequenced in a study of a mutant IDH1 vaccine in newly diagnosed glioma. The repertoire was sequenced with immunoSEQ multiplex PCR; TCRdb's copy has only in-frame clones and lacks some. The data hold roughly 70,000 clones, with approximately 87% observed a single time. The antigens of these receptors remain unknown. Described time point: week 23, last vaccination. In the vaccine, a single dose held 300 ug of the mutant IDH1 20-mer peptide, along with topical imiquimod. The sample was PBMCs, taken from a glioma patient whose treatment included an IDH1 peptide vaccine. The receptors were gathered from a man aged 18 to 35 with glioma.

The CDR3 protein is CASRPTVPRYLYGYTF. In DNA, the CDR3 is TGTGCCAGCAGACCGACAGTCCCCAGATATTTATATGGCTACACCTTC. The V and J genes are TRBV27 and TRBJ1-2, with D tentatively TRBD1 (5 bases). The V end was cut by 6 bases, the J end by 5 bases, with 22 bases between. Germline V gene data show CDR1 as MNHEY and CDR2 as SMNVEV (reference sequence). CDR3 length: 16 residues.

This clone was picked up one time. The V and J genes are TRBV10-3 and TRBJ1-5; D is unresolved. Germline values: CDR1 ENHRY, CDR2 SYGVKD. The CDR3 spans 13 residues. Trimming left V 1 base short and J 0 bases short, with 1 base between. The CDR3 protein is CAISEYSNQPQHF. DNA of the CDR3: TGTGCCATCAGTGAGTATAGCAATCAGCCCCAGCATTTT.

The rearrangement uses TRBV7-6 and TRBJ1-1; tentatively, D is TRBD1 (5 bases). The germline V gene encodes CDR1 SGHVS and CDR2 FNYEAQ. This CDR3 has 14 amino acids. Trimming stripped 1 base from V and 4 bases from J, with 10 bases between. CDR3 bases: TGTGCCAGCAGCTTAGGGGGCTGGAGCACTGAAGCTTTCTTT. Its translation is CASSLGGWSTEAFF.

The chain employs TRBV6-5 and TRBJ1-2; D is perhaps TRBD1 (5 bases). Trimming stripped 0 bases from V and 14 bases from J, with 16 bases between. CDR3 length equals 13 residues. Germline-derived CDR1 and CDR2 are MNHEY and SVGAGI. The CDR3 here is CASSYSGGIVSTF. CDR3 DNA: TGTGCCAGCAGTTACTCGGGGGGAATTGTTTCTACCTTC.

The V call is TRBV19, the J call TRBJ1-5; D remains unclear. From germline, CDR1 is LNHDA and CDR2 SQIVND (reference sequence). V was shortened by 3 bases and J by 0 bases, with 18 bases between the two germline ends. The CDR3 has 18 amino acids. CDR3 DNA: TGTGCCAGTAGTATCCCCCCACGGAACCCTTATAGCAATCAGCCCCAGCATTTT. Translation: CASSIPPRNPYSNQPQHF.

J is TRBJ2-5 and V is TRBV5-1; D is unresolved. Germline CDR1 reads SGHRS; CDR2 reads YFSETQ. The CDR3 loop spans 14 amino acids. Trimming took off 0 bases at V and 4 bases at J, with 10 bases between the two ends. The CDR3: CASSLVPSGETQYF. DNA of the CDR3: TGCGCCAGCAGCTTGGTCCCCTCGGGAGAGACCCAGTACTTC.

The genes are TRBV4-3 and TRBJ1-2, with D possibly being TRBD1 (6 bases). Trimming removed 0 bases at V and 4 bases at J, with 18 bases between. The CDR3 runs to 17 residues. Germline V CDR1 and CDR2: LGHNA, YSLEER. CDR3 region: CASSQDLPLGTTYGYTF. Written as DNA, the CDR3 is TGCGCCAGCAGCCAAGACTTACCCCTCGGGACAACCTATGGCTACACCTTC.

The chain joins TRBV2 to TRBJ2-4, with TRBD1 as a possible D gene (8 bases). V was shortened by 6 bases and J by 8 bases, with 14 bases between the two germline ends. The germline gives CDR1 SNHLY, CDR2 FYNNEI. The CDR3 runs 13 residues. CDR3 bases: TGTGCCAGCAGCAGACAGGGGAGGGACATTCAGTACTTC. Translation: CASSRQGRDIQYF. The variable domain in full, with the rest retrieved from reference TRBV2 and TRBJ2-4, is EPEVTQTPSHQVTQMGQEVILRCVPISNHLYFYWYRQILGQKVEFLVSFYNNEISEKSEIFDDQFSVERPDGSNFTLKIRSTKLEDSAMYFCASSRQGRDIQYFGAGTRLSVL.

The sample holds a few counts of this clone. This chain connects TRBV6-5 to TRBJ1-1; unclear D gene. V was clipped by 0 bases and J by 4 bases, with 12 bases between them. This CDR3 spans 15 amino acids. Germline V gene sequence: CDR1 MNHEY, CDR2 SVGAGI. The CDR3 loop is CASSYSTPSSTEAFF. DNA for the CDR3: TGTGCCAGCAGTTACTCGACACCTTCGAGCACTGAAGCTTTCTTT.